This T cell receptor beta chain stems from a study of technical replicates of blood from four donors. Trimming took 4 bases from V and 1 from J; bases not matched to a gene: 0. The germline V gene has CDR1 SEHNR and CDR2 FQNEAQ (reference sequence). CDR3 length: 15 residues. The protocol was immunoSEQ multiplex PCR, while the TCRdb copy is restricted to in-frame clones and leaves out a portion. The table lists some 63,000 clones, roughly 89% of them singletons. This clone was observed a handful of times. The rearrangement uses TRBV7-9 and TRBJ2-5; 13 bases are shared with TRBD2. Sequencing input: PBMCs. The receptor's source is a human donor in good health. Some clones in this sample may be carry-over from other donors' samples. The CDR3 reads CASSWTSGGQETQYF. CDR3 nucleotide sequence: TGTGCCAGCAGCTGGACTAGCGGGGGCCAAGAGACCCAGTACTTC. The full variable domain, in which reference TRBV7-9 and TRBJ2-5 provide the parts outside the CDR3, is DTGVSQNPRHKITKRGQNVTFRCDPISEHNRLYWYRQTLGQGPEFLTYFQNEAQLEKSRLLSDRFSAERPKGSFSTLEIQRTEQGDSAMYLCASSWTSGGQETQYFGPGTRLLVL.